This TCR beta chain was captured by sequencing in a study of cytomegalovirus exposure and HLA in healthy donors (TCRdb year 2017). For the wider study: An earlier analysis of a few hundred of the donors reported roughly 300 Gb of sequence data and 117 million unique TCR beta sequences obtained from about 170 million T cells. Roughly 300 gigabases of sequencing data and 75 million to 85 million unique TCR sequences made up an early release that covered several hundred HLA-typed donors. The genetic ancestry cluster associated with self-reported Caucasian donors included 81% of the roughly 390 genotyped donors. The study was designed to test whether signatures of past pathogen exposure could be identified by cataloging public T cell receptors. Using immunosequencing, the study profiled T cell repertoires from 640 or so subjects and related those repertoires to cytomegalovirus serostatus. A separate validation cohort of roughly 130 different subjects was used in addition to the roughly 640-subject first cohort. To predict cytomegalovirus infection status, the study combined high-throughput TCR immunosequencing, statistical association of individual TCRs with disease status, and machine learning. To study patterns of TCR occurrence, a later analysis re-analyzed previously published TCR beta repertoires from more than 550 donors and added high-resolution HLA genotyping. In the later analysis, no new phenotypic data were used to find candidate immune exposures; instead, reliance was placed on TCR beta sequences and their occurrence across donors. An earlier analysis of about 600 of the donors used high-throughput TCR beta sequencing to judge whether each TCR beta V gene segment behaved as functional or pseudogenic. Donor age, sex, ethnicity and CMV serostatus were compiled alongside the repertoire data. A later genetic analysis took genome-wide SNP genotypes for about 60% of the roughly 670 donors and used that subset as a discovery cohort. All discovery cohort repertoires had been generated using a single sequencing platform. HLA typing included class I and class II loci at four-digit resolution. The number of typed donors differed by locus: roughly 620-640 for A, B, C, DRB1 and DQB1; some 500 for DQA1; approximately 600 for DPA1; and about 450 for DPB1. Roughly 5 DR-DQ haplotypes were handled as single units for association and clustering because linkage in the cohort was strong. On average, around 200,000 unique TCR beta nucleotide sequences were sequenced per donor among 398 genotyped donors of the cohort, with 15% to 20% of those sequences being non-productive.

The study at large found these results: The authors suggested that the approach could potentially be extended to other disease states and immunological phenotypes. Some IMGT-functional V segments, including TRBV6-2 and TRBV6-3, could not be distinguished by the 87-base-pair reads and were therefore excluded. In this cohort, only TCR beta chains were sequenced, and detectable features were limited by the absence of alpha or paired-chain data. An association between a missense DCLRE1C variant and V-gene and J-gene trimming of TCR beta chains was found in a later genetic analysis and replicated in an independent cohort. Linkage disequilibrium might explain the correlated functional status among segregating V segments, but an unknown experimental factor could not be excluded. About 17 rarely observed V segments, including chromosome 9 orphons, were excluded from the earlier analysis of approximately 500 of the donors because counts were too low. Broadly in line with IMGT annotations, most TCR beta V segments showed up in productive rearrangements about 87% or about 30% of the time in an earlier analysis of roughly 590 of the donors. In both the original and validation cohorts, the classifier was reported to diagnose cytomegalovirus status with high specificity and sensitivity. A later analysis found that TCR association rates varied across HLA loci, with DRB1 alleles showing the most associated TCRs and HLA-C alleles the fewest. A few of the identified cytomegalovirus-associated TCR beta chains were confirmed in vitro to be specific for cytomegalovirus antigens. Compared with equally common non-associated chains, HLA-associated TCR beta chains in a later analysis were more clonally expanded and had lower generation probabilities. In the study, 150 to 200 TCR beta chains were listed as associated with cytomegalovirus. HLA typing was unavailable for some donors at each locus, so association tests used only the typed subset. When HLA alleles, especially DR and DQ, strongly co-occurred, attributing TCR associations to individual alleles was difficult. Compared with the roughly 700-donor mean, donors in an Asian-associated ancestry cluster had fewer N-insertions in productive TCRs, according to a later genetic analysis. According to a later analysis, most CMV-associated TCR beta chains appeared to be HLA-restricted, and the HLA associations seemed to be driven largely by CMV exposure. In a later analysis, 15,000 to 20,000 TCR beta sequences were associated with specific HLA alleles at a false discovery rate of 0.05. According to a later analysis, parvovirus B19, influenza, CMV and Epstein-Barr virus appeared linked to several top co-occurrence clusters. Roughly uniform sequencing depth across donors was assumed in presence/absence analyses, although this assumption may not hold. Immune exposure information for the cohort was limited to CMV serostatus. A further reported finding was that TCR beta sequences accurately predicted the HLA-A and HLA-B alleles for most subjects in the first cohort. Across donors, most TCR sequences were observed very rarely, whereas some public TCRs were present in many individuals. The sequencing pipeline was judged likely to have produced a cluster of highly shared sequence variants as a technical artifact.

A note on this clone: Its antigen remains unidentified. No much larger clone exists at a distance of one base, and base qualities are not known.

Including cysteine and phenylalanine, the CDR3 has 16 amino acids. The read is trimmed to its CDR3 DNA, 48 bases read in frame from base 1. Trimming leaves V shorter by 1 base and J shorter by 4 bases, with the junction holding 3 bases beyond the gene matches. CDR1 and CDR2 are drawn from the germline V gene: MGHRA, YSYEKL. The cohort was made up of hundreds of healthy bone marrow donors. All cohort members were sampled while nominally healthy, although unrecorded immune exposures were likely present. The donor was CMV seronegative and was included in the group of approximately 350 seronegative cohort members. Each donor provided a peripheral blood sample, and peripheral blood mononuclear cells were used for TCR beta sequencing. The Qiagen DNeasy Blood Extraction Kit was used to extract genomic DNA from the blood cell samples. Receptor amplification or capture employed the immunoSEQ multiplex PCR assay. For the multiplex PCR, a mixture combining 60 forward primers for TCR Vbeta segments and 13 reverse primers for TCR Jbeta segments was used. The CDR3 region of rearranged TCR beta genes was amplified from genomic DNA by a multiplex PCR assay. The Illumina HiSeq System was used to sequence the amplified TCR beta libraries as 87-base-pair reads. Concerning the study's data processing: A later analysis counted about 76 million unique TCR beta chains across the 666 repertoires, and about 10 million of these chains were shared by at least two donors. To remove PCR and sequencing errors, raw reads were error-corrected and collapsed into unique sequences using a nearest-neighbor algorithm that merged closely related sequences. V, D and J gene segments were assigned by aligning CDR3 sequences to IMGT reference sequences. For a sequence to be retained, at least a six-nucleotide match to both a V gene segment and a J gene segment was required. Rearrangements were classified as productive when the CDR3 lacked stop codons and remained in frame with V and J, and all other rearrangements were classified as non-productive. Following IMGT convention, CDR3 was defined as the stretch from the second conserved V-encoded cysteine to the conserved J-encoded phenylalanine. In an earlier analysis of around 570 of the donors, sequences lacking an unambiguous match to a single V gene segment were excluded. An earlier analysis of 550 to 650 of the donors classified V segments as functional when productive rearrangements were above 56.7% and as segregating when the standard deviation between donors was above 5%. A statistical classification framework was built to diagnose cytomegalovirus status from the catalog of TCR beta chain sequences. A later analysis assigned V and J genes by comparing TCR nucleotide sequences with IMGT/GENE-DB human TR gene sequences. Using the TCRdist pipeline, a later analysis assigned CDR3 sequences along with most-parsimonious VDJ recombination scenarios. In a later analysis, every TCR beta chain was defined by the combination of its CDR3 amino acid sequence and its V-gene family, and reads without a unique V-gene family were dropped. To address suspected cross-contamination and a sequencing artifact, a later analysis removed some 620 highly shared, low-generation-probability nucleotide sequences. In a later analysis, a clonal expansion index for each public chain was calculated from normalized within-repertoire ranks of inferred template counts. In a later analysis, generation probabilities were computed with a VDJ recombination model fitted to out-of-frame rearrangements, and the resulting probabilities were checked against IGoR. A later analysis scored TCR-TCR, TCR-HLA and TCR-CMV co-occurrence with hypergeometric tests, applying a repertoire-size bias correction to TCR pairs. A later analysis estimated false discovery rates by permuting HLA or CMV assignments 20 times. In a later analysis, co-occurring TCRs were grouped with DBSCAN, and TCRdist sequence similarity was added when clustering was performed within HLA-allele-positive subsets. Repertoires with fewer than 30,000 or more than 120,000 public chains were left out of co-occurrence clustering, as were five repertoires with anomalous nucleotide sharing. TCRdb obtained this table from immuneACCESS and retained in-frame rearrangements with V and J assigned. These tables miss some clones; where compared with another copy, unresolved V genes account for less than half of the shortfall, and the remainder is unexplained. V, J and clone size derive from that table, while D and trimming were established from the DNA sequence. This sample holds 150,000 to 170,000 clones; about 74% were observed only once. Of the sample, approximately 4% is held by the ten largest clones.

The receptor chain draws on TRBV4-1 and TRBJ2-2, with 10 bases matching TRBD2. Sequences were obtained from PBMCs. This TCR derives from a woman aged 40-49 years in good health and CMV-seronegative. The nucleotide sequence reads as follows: TGCGCCAGCAGCCAAGGACTAGCGGGTGTCACCGGGGAGCTGTTTTTT. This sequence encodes CASSQGLAGVTGELFF.